The T cell receptor beta chain under discussion was sequenced for a study of somatic mutations in cytotoxic T cells in rheumatoid arthritis. Profiled with immunoSEQ multiplex PCR; TCRdb holds only in-frame clones, not every one. The table records fewer than 40,000 clones, around four fifths of them present only once. The sequencing input was CD8+ T cells sorted from blood. The source of this sequence is an adult with rheumatoid arthritis.

CDR3 coding DNA: TGCGCCAGCAGCTTGGAGGGACAGGGCACAGATACGCAGTATTTT. Protein sequence: CASSLEGQGTDTQYF. The chain combines TRBV5-1 with TRBJ2-3; TRBD1 agrees at 8 bases. The CDR3 extends over 15 amino acids. The germline CDR1 and CDR2 sequences are SGHRS and YFSETQ. The V and J ends lost 0 bases and 1 base, in that order; junction bases with no gene match: 1. Based on the CDR3 plus reference TRBV5-1 and TRBJ2-3, the full variable domain is KAGVTQTPRYLIKTRGQQVTLSCSPISGHRSVSWYQQTPGQGLQFLFEYFSETQRNKGNFPGRFSGRQFSNSRSEMNVSTLELGDSALYLCASSLEGQGTDTQYFGPGTRLTVL.